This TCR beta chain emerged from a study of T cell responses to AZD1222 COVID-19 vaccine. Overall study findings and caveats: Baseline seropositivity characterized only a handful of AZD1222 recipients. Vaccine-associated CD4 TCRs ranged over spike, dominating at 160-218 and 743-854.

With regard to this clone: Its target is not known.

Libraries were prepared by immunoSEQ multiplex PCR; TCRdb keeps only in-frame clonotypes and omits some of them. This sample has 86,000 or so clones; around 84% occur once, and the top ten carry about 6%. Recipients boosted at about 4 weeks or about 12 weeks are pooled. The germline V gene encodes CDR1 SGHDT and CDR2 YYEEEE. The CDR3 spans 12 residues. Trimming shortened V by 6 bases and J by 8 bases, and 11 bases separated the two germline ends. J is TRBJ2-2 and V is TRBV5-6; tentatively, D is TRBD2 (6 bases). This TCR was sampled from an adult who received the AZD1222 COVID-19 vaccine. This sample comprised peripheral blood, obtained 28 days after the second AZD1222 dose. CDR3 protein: CASTGGPGELFF. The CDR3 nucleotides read TGTGCCAGCACCGGGGGACCAGGGGAGCTGTTTTTT.